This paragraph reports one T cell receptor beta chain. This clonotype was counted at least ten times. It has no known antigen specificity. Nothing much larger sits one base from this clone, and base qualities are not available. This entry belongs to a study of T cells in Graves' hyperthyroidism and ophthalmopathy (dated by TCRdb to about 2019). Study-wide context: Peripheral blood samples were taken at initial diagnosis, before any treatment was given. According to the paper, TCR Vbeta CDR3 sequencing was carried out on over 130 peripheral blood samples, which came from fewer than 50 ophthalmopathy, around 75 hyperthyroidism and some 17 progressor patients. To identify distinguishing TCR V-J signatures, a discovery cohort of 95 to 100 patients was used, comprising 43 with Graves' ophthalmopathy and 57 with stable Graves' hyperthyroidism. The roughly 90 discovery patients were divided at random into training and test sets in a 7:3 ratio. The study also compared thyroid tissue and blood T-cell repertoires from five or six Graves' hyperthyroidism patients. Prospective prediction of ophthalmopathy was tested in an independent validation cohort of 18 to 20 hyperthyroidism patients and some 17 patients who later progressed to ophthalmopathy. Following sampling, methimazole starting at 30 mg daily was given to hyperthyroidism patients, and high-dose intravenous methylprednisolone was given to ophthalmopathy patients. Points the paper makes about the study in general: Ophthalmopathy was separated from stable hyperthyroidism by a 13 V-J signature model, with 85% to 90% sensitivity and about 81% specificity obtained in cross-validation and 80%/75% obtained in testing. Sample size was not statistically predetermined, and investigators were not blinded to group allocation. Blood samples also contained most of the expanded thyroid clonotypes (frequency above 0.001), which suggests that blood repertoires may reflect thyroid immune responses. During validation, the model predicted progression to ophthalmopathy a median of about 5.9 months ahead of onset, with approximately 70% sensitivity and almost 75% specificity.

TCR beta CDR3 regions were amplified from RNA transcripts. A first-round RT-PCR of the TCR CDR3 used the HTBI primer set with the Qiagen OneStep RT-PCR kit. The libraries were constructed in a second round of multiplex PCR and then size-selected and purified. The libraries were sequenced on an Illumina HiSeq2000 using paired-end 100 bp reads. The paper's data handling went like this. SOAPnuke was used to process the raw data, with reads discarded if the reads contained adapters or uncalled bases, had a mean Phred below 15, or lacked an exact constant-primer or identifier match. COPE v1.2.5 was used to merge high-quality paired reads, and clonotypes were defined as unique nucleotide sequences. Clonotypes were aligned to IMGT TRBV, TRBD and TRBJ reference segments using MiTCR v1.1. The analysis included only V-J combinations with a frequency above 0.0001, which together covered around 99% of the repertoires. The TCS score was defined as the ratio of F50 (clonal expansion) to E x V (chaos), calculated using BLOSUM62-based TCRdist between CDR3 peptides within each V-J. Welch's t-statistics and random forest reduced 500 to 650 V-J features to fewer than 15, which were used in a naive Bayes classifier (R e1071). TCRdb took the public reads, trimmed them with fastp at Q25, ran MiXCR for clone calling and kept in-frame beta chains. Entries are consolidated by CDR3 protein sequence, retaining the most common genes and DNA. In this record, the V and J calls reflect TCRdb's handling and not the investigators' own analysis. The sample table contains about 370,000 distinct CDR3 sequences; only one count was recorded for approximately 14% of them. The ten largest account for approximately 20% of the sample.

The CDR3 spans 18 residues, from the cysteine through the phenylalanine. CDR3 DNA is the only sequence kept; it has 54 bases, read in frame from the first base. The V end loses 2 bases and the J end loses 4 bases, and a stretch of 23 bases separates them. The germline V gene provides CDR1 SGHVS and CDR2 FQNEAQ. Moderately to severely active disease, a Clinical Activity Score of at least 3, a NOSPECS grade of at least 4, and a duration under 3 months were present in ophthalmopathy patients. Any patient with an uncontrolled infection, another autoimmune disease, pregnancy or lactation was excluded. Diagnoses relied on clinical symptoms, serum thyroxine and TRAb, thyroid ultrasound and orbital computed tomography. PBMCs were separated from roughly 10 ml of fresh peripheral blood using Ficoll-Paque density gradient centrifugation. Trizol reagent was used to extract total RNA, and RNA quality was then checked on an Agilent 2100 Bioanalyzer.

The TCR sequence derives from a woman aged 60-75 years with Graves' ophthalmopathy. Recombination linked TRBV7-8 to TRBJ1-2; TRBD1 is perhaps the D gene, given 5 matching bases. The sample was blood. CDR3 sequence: CASSLYYRTTRAFYGYTF. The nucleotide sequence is TGTGCCAGCAGCTTATACTATAGGACAACGCGGGCTTTCTATGGCTACACCTTC.